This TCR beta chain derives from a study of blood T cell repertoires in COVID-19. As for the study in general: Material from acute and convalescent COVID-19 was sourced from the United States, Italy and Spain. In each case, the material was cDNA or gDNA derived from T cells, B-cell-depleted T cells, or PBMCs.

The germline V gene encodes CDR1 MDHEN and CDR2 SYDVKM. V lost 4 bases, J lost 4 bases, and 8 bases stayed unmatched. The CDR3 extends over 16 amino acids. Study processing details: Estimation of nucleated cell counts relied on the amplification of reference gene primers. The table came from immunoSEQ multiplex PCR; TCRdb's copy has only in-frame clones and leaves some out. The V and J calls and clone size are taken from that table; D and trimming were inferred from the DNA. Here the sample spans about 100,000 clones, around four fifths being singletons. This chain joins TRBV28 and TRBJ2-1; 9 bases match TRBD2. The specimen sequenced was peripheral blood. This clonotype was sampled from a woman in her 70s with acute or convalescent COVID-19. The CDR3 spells CASSSMAGGIYNEQFF. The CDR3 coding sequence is TGTGCCAGCAGTTCCATGGCGGGGGGGATTTACAATGAGCAGTTCTTC.